A single sample is the source of the 32 T cell receptor beta chains below, sequenced in a study of cytomegalovirus exposure and HLA in healthy donors. Primers included in the PCR were 60 Vbeta and 13 Jbeta primers. The protocol was immunoSEQ multiplex PCR, while the TCRdb copy is restricted to in-frame clones and leaves out a portion. Of about 110,000 clones in the sample, 55% to 85% were seen once. Sequenced sample: PBMCs. Source of these receptors: a man aged 30 to 39 in good health and CMV-seronegative.

The gene calls are TRBV7-9 and TRBJ1-5, with D perhaps TRBD1 (5 bases). CDR3 length equals 14 residues. Germline V gene sequence: CDR1 SEHNR, CDR2 FQNEAQ (reference sequence). Trimming took 6 bases from V and 2 from J, leaving 11 bases between them. The CDR3 region has the DNA TGTGCCAGCAGTCTTGACAGTGGCAATCAGCCCCAGCATTTT. This translates into CASSLDSGNQPQHF. Variable domain in full (rest from reference TRBV7-9 and TRBJ1-5): DTGVSQNPRHKITKRGQNVTFRCDPISEHNRLYWYRQTLGQGPEFLTYFQNEAQLEKSRLLSDRFSAERPKGSFSTLEIQRTEQGDSAMYLCASSLDSGNQPQHFGDGTRLSIL.

This clone has only a few counts. V gene TRBV7-6 combines with J gene TRBJ1-2; 10 bases agree with TRBD1. This CDR3 is built from 14 residues. After removal of 5 bases from V and 2 bases from J, the junction contained 2 bases not matched to a gene. Germline loops: CDR1 SGHVS, CDR2 FNYEAQ. The CDR3 reads CASSKGQGNYGYTF. In DNA, the CDR3 is TGTGCCAGCAGCAAGGGACAGGGGAACTATGGCTACACCTTC.

The chain has TRBV4-1 and TRBJ2-1, with 11 bases that match TRBD2. Germline CDR1 is MGHRA and CDR2 is YSYEKL. The J segment lost 5 bases and the V segment lost 0 bases, leaving 6 bases of the junction unmatched. This CDR3 comprises 17 residues. The CDR3 nucleotides are TGCGCCAGCAGCCAAGATAAACTAGCGGGAGCAGACAATGAGCAGTTCTTC. Encoded protein: CASSQDKLAGADNEQFF.

This clone was counted a few times. The gene calls are TRBV2 and TRBJ1-4, with D maybe TRBD1 (5 bases). Trimming pared 1 base from V and 7 bases from J, leaving 13 bases between. This CDR3 has 15 residues. Germline V gene data show CDR1 as SNHLY and CDR2 as FYNNEI. The CDR3 sequence is CASSEGGREGEKLFF. CDR3 nucleotide sequence: TGTGCCAGCAGTGAAGGGGGCAGGGAGGGTGAAAAACTGTTTTTT.

The table lists this clone with a count of one. The rearrangement links TRBV7-3 to TRBJ1-6, with TRBD1 matching over 7 bases. Germline CDR1 is SGHTA and CDR2 is FQGTGA. J was trimmed by 7 bases and V by 1 base; bases with no gene match: 4. This CDR3 has 15 amino acids. The chain's CDR3 is CASSLNQGGNSPLHF. CDR3 coding DNA: TGTGCCAGCAGCTTAAACCAGGGGGGAAATTCACCCCTCCACTTT.

The chain employs TRBV9 and TRBJ2-4, with D possibly being TRBD2 (6 bases). The CDR3 extends over 15 amino acids. V gave up 4 bases and J gave up 0 bases, with 11 bases separating them. CDR1 is SGDLS, CDR2 YYNGEE, per germline. In DNA, the CDR3 is TGTGCCAGCAGCCTGTCGGGAGTAGCCAAAAACATTCAGTACTTC. This translates into CASSLSGVAKNIQYF. The full variable domain, rest sourced from reference TRBV9 and TRBJ2-4, is DSGVTQTPKHLITATGQRVTLRCSPRSGDLSVYWYQQSLDQGLQFLIQYYNGEERAKGNILERFSAQQFPDLHSELNLSSLELGDSALYFCASSLSGVAKNIQYFGAGTRLSVL.

This clone was seen a few times. This sequence joins TRBV28 and TRBJ2-7; 8 nucleotides align to TRBD1. Losses at the gene ends were 8 bases for V and 5 bases for J; bases not matched to a gene: 8. This CDR3 has 13 amino acids. Germline V gene data show CDR1 as MDHEN and CDR2 as SYDVKM. In DNA form, the CDR3 reads TGTGCCAGCGCTGGACAGGGCCTAAACGAGCAGTACTTC. Its translation: CASAGQGLNEQYF.

This clone was found once. The J gene is TRBJ2-7, the V gene TRBV4-2, with a weak D call TRBD2 (6 bases). Trimming pared 0 bases from V and 6 bases from J, leaving 6 bases between. CDR1 is LGHNA and CDR2 is YNFKEQ in the germline V gene. CDR3 size: 12 residues. The CDR3 region is CASSQEGGEQYF. Written as DNA, the CDR3 is TGTGCCAGCAGCCAAGAGGGAGGCGAGCAGTACTTC.

V gene TRBV15 combines with J gene TRBJ2-7; 7 positions match TRBD2. The CDR3 runs to 16 residues. V dropped 1 base and J dropped 3; count of bases not matched to a gene: 9. Germline V lookup: CDR1 LNHNV, CDR2 YYDKDF (reference sequence). The CDR3 DNA is TGTGCCACCAGCAGAGTCCGGGAGGCGTTTGGCTACGAGCAGTACTTC. Translated: CATSRVREAFGYEQYF.

This clone has only a few counts. Here the CDR3 reads CASTGRGGSEETQYF. CDR3 sequence (DNA): TGCGCCAGCACGGGGCGGGGAGGTTCGGAAGAGACCCAGTACTTC. J is TRBJ2-5 and V is TRBV5-1; tentatively, D is TRBD2 (6 bases). Trimming took off 6 bases at V and 3 bases at J, with 18 bases between the two ends. The CDR3 sequence is 15 residues long. CDR1 is SGHRS, CDR2 YFSETQ, per germline. The full variable domain, with the rest looked up from reference TRBV5-1 and TRBJ2-5, is KAGVTQTPRYLIKTRGQQVTLSCSPISGHRSVSWYQQTPGQGLQFLFEYFSETQRNKGNFPGRFSGRQFSNSRSEMNVSTLELGDSALYLCASTGRGGSEETQYFGPGTRLLVL.

The J gene is TRBJ1-4, the V gene TRBV5-5; 8 nucleotides align to TRBD1. The V and J ends lost 5 bases and 1 base, in that order; junction bases with no gene match: 4. This CDR3 has 15 amino acids. From germline, CDR1 is SGHKS and CDR2 YYEKEE (reference sequence). The CDR3 loop reads CASRRTGLTNEKLFF. The CDR3 DNA sequence: TGTGCCAGCAGGCGGACAGGGCTAACTAATGAAAAACTGTTTTTT.

V gene TRBV27 combines with J gene TRBJ1-1, with no clear D. V was shortened by 2 bases and J by 1 base, with 5 bases between the two germline ends. Germline V gives CDR1 MNHEY, CDR2 SMNVEV (reference sequence). There are 13 residues in the CDR3. CDR3 nucleotide sequence: TGTGCCAGCAGTTTAGCAGGGAACACTGAAGCTTTCTTT. Protein: CASSLAGNTEAFF.

The rearrangement links TRBV11-2 to TRBJ2-7, with D possibly TRBD2 on 6 matching bases. Trimming left V 1 base short and J 3 bases short, with 7 bases between. CDR3 size: 13 residues. Germline CDR1 SGHAT, CDR2 FQNNGV. The CDR3, as DNA: TGTGCCAGCAGCTTAGGCGGGATCTACGAGCAGTACTTC. Its protein product is CASSLGGIYEQYF.

Here the CDR3 reads CASTATSGTSTDTQYF. The CDR3 nucleotides are TGTGCCAGCACTGCGACTAGCGGGACTAGCACAGATACGCAGTATTTT. The chain is built from TRBV9 and TRBJ2-3; the match to TRBD2 covers 11 bases. With V trimmed by 6 bases and J by 0 bases, 6 bases remained unmatched. The germline V gene encodes CDR1 SGDLS and CDR2 YYNGEE. The CDR3 consists of 16 residues.

V usage is TRBV6-1 and J usage is TRBJ2-7; TRBD2 matches at 10 bases. The CDR3 contains 14 residues. CDR1 MNHNS and CDR2 SASEGT come from the germline V gene. Trimming took 4 bases from V and 7 from J; bases not matched to a gene: 7. Here the CDR3 reads CASSALAGGGEQYF. The DNA for the CDR3 is TGTGCCAGCAGTGCCTTAGCGGGAGGTGGGGAGCAGTACTTC.

This rearrangement joins TRBV29-1 to TRBJ2-7; 13 bases fit TRBD2. This CDR3 is 13 amino acids long. Germline CDR1 reads SQVTM; CDR2 reads ANQGSEA. The J segment lost 7 bases and the V segment lost 6 bases, leaving 6 bases of the junction unmatched. The CDR3 nucleotides read TGCAGCGTCTCTGAGGGACTAGCGGGGGAGCAGTACTTC. Residues: CSVSEGLAGEQYF.

V is TRBV2 and J is TRBJ1-5, with unresolved D. The germline V gene encodes CDR1 SNHLY and CDR2 FYNNEI. This CDR3 comprises 13 residues. V lost 4 bases to trimming and J lost 10 bases, with 14 bases between them. CDR3: CASSVSTRRPQHF. The CDR3 DNA is TGTGCCAGCAGTGTCAGTACACGTCGACCCCAGCATTTT.

This chain uses TRBV15 with TRBJ2-5, with D perhaps TRBD2 (5 bases). Germline CDR1 and CDR2: LNHNV and YYDKDF (reference sequence). The CDR3 covers 18 residues. Trimming took 0 bases from V and 2 from J, leaving 19 bases between them. CDR3 coding DNA: TGTGCCACCAGCAGAGACTTCCCCAACAGCGGTCGGCAAGAGACCCAGTACTTC. The encoded protein is CATSRDFPNSGRQETQYF.

The chain is built from TRBV28 and TRBJ1-5; perhaps TRBD1 as D (5 bases). The V and J ends lost 3 bases and 7 bases respectively, with 10 bases between them. CDR1 and CDR2 (germline): MDHEN, SYDVKM. The CDR3 covers 13 residues. The CDR3 region is CASSLQGGQPQHF. The CDR3 DNA reads as TGTGCCAGCAGTTTGCAGGGCGGACAGCCCCAGCATTTT.

This rearrangement joins TRBV30 to TRBJ1-1; 8 bases line up with TRBD1. Germline V lookup: CDR1 GTSNPN, CDR2 SVGIG (reference sequence). J lost 4 bases, V lost 2 bases, and 3 bases had no gene match. CDR3 size: 13 residues. The CDR3 protein is CAWSSTGGTEAFF. CDR3 in DNA: TGTGCCTGGAGTTCAACAGGGGGCACTGAAGCTTTCTTT. Full variable domain (missing parts from reference TRBV30 and TRBJ1-1): SQTIHQWPATLVQPVGSPLSLECTVEGTSNPNLYWYRQAAGRGLQLLFYSVGIGQISSEVPQNLSASRPQDRQFILSSKKLLLSDSGFYLCAWSSTGGTEAFFGQGTRLTVV.

The chain is built from TRBV5-1 and TRBJ2-3; 8 bases match TRBD2. The V gene's germline CDR1 is SGHRS and CDR2 YFSETQ. The CDR3 runs to 17 residues. V lost 3 bases to trimming and J lost 4 bases; unmatched junction nucleotides: 13. In DNA form, the CDR3 reads TGCGCCAGCAGCTGGGGGCAAACCGGGACTAGATCAGATACGCAGTATTTT. As protein: CASSWGQTGTRSDTQYF.

The rearrangement links TRBV5-1 to TRBJ2-2, with TRBD1 matching over 8 bases. CDR1 and CDR2 from the germline V gene are SGHRS and YFSETQ. The V and J ends lost 4 bases and 1 base, in that order; junction bases with no gene match: 3. The CDR3 totals 15 residues. The CDR3 nucleotides read TGCGCCAGCAGCCCGGGACAGGTGAACACCGGGGAGCTGTTTTTT. Translating gives CASSPGQVNTGELFF.

This clone was seen more than once but under ten times. The chain employs TRBV4-1 and TRBJ1-4; 11 nucleotides line up with TRBD1. Germline V gene sequence: CDR1 MGHRA, CDR2 YSYEKL. V shed 2 bases and J 6 bases; nucleotides not matched to a gene: 5. The CDR3 spans 16 residues. The CDR3 DNA is TGCGCCAGCAGCCAACCCGGACAGGGGGCGCATGAAAAACTGTTTTTT. This encodes CASSQPGQGAHEKLFF.

The V call is TRBV19, the J call TRBJ1-3; no definite D call. This CDR3 has 14 residues. V lost 5 bases and J 0 bases, leaving 8 bases between the germline ends. Germline assignment: CDR1 LNHDA and CDR2 SQIVND (reference sequence). The CDR3 nucleotides are TGTGCCAGTAGTGTATACAGCTCTGGAAACACCATATATTTT. Residues: CASSVYSSGNTIYF.

V usage is TRBV30 and J usage is TRBJ1-4; 8 bases line up with TRBD1. The V and J ends lost 8 bases and 5 bases, in that order; junction bases with no gene match: 10. In germline, CDR1 is GTSNPN, CDR2 SVGIG (reference sequence). The CDR3 length is 14 residues. DNA for the CDR3: TGTGCCCTCCTTTCGAGGACAGGGAATGAAAAACTGTTTTTT. Translated: CALLSRTGNEKLFF.

Worth noting for this clone: Other DNA variants within this sample encode the same CDR3. The V gene is TRBV5-1, the J gene TRBJ2-5; 7 bases are shared with TRBD1. Per the germline V gene, CDR1 is SGHRS and CDR2 is YFSETQ. The CDR3 totals 15 residues. The ends lost 0 bases at V and 2 bases at J; junction bases unmatched: 4. CDR3: CASSLDGRGQETQYF. In DNA form, the CDR3 reads TGCGCCAGCAGCTTGGACGGCAGGGGGCAAGAGACCCAGTACTTC.

The V gene is TRBV5-1, the J gene TRBJ2-5; 9 bases line up with TRBD2. Germline V gene data show CDR1 as SGHRS and CDR2 as YFSETQ. The CDR3 contains 15 residues. J was trimmed by 5 bases and V by 0 bases; bases with no gene match: 5. CDR3 nucleotides: TGCGCCAGCAGCTTGGGCGGGGGGGCCTTTGAGACCCAGTACTTC. Translated, it gives CASSLGGGAFETQYF.

V is TRBV9 and J is TRBJ1-2; D unclear. V was shortened by 0 bases and J by 4 bases, with 13 bases between the two germline ends. This CDR3 comprises 15 residues. Germline-derived CDR1 and CDR2 are SGDLS and YYNGEE. For the CDR3, the DNA is TGTGCCAGCAGCGTAGAGGAGGGATACATCTATGGCTACACCTTC. Translating it yields CASSVEEGYIYGYTF.

This chain uses TRBV5-1 with TRBJ2-7, with D perhaps TRBD1 (6 bases). Trimming cost V 0 bases and J 5 bases, with 9 bases left between them. The CDR3 has 13 amino acids. Germline CDR1 SGHRS, CDR2 YFSETQ. The CDR3 DNA reads as TGCGCCAGCAGCTTGGGACAGGCCAACGAGCAGTACTTC. It yields the protein CASSLGQANEQYF.

J is TRBJ1-2 and V is TRBV28; 7 nucleotides agree with TRBD1. Germline assignment: CDR1 MDHEN and CDR2 SYDVKM. CDR3 size: 14 residues. V lost 5 bases, J lost 4 bases, and 7 bases stayed unmatched. The CDR3 sequence is CASSRGQALYGYTF. The CDR3 bases are TGTGCCAGCAGTAGAGGACAGGCACTCTATGGCTACACCTTC.

The V and J genes are TRBV10-2 and TRBJ2-2; no firm D call. There are 15 residues in the CDR3. V lost 0 bases and J 3 bases, leaving 8 bases between the germline ends. Germline V gene lookup returns CDR1 WSHSY and CDR2 SAAADI. As DNA, the CDR3 is TGCGCCAGCAGTGAGTCGAACATGTACACCGGGGAGCTGTTTTTT. This translates into CASSESNMYTGELFF.

The V gene is TRBV2, the J gene TRBJ2-1, with D possibly being TRBD1 (7 bases). CDR3 length: 15 amino acids. V was shortened by 2 bases and J by 8 bases, with 16 bases between the two germline ends. Germline V gene sequence: CDR1 SNHLY, CDR2 FYNNEI. The CDR3 region is CASSESRQGGHEQFF. The CDR3 bases are TGTGCCAGCAGTGAAAGCCGGCAGGGGGGACATGAGCAGTTCTTC. Looking up the rest from reference TRBV2 and TRBJ2-1 gives the full variable domain: EPEVTQTPSHQVTQMGQEVILRCVPISNHLYFYWYRQILGQKVEFLVSFYNNEISEKSEIFDDQFSVERPDGSNFTLKIRSTKLEDSAMYFCASSESRQGGHEQFFGPGTRLTVL.